A single sample gave rise to the 5 T cell receptor beta chains below, sequenced in a study of blood T cells in healthy people across ages. Primers used in a second PCR of roughly 6 to 11 cycles were a sample-barcoded 5' primer and a J-beta primer mix. TCRdb recomputed calls from the 5' RACE reads with MiXCR, one row per CDR3 protein. The sample holds over 550,000 distinct CDR3 sequences, 25% to 35% seen once. The sample comprised blood. The source is a woman older than 75 in good health.

About this clonotype: Being one base from a much bigger clone, this may be a read error. This chain links TRBV4-2 with TRBJ1-1; 7 nucleotides match TRBD1. Germline values: CDR1 LGHNA, CDR2 YNFKEQ. This CDR3 has 13 residues. V lost 5 bases, J lost 8 bases, and 8 bases stayed unmatched. The CDR3 loop is CASSSQGSLEAFF. CDR3 sequence (DNA): TGTGCCAGCAGCTCACAGGGGAGCCTGGAAGCTTTCTTT.

The CDR3 loop is CASSGQRDTEAFF. DNA of the CDR3: TGTGCCAGCAGTGGGCAAAGGGACACTGAAGCTTTCTTT. The chain combines TRBV2 with TRBJ1-1, with no clear D. Trimming took off 4 bases at V and 3 bases at J, with 9 bases between the two ends. The CDR3 has 13 residues. CDR1 SNHLY and CDR2 FYNNEI come from the germline V gene.

This clonotype came up once. One end of the junction varies from germline; a read error may be responsible. In nucleotides, the CDR3 is TGTGCCAGCAGTTTAAGGGGTGTCGGCACTGAAGTTTTCTTT. This sequence encodes CASSLRGVGTEVFF. The J gene is TRBJ1-1, the V gene TRBV12-3 or TRBV12-4, with D maybe TRBD1 (5 bases). The CDR3 has 14 residues.

The chain joins TRBV20-1 to TRBJ2-3; 10 bases fit TRBD2. This CDR3 contains 15 residues. Trimming cost V 6 bases and J 0 bases; bases outside gene matches: 6. From germline, CDR1 is DFQATT and CDR2 SNEGSKA (reference sequence). CDR3 coding DNA: TGCAGTGCCTCAGCTAGCGGGGGTAGCACAGATACGCAGTATTTT. Its protein is CSASASGGSTDTQYF.

This clonotype showed up many times. The gene calls are TRBV20-1 and TRBJ2-3, with TRBD2 matching 9 bases. With V trimmed by 1 base and J by 1 base, 9 bases remained unmatched. The CDR3 totals 17 residues. Germline-derived CDR1 and CDR2 are DFQATT and SNEGSKA (reference sequence). This CDR3 reads CSARGLVAGARTDTQYF. The CDR3 DNA follows: TGCAGTGCTAGAGGCTTGGTAGCGGGGGCTCGCACAGATACGCAGTATTTT.